This TCR beta chain was documented in a study of OX40 agonist ivuxolimab in advanced cancers. The ends were cut back, 8 bases at V and 3 bases at J, with 14 bases in the middle. The CDR3 has 13 residues. The germline V gene encodes CDR1 MNHNY and CDR2 SVGAGI (reference sequence). Profiled with immunoSEQ multiplex PCR; TCRdb holds only in-frame clones, not every one. The sample holds tens of thousands of clones, around 84% seen once. The specimen comprised CD4+ or CD8+ T cells sorted from blood, sampled in a trial of the OX40 agonist ivuxolimab. The sequence came from an adult with an advanced solid tumor such as melanoma, head and neck, liver or kidney cancer. The V and J genes are TRBV6-6 and TRBJ2-7; D uncertain. The CDR3 DNA is TGTGCCAGCTCCTTCGGACCTTTCTACGAGCAGTACTTC. The encoded protein is CASSFGPFYEQYF.